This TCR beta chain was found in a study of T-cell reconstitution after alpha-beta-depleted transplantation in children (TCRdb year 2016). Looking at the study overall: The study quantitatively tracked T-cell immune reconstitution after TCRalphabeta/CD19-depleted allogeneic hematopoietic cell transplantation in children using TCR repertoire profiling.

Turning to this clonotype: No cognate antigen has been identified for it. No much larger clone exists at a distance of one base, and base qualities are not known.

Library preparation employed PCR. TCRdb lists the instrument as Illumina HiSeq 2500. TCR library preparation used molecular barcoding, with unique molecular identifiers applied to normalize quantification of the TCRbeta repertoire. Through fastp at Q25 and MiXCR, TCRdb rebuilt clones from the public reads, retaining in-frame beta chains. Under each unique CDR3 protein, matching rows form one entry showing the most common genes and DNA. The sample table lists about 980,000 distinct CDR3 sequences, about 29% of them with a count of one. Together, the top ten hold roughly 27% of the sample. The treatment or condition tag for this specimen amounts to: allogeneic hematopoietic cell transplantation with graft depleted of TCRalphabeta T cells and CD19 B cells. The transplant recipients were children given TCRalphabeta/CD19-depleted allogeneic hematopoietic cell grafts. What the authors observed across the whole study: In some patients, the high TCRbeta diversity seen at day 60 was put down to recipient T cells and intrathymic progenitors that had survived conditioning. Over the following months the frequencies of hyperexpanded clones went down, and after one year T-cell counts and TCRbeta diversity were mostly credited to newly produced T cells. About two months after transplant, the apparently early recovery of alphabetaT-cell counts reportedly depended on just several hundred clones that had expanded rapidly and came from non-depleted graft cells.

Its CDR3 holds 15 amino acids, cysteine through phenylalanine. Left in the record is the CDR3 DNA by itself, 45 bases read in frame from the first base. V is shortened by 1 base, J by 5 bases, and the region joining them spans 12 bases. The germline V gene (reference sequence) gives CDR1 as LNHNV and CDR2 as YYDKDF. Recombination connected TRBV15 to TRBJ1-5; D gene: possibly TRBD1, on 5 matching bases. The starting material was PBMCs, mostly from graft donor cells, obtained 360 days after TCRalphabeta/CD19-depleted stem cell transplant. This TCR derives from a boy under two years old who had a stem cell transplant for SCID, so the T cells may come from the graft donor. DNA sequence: TGTGCCACCAGCAGAGGGACACATCATTATCAGCCCCAGCATTTT. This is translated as CATSRGTHHYQPQHF.